A selection of T cell receptor beta chains follows, all from one sample in a study of CD8 T cells in ankylosing spondylitis. TCRdb re-called the 5' RACE reads through MiXCR, storing one row per CDR3 protein. This table has some 840,000 distinct CDR3 sequences, about an eighth appearing once. Sequenced input: blood, either unsorted or a sorted T cell fraction (not recorded which). The receptors here all came from a male donor with ankylosing spondylitis. CDR3s include the opening cysteine and the closing phenylalanine or tryptophan. The D gene is left open where the match is weak. The size entry is marked missing in some rows and otherwise reads once, few, many or a size class.

v_gene	d_gene	j_gene	abundance	len	CDR3aa	CDR3nt
TRBV6-1	-	TRBJ2-7	-	13	CASRKAGNYEQYF	TGTGCCAGCCGTAAGGCAGGTAACTACGAGCAGTACTTC
TRBV4-1	TRBD2	TRBJ2-7	many	16	CASSPGLAGGMGEQYF	TGCGCCAGCAGCCCGGGACTAGCGGGGGGGATGGGGGAGCAGTACTTC
TRBV7-9	-	TRBJ1-3	-	12	CASSSIRNTIYF	TGTGCCAGCAGCTCTATCCGAAACACCATATATTTT
TRBV29-1	-	TRBJ2-3	few	12	CSIGASADTQYF	TGCAGCATTGGAGCCAGCGCAGATACGCAGTATTTT
TRBV7-9	TRBD1	TRBJ2-2	many	17	CASSLIWTGGRTGELFF	TGTGCCAGCAGCTTAATTTGGACAGGGGGCCGAACCGGGGAGCTGTTTTTT
TRBV28	TRBD1	TRBJ1-6	few	16	CASSSTNRGVDSPLHF	TGTGCCAGCAGTTCAACGAACAGGGGTGTGGATTCACCCCTCCACTTT
TRBV12-3/TRBV12-4	-	TRBJ2-7	few	16	CASSFGDRESTYEQYF	TGTGCCAGCAGTTTTGGGGACCGGGAATCGACCTACGAGCAGTACTTC
TRBV6-1	TRBD1	TRBJ1-2	-	14	CASSKRQGVYGYTF	TGTGCCAGCAGTAAACGACAGGGAGTCTATGGCTACACCTTC
TRBV7-9	-	TRBJ2-1	-	14	CASSLGQPYNEQFF	TGTGCCAGCAGCTTAGGACAGCCTTACAATGAGCAGTTCTTC
TRBV20-1	TRBD1	TRBJ2-5	few	12	CSAKDRGETQYF	TGCAGTGCTAAGGACAGGGGAGAGACCCAGTACTTC
TRBV10-3	TRBD1	TRBJ1-2	-	15	CAISARDRDPYGYTF	TGTGCCATCAGTGCCCGGGACAGGGACCCCTATGGCTACACCTTC
TRBV11-2	-	TRBJ2-3	-	14	CASSRIEGADTQYF	TGTGCCAGCAGCCGAATAGAAGGGGCAGATACGCAGTATTTT
TRBV20-1	-	TRBJ2-1	few	13	CSGRGSLYNEQFF	TGCAGTGGTAGGGGCTCGCTTTACAATGAGCAGTTCTTC
TRBV4-2	-	TRBJ1-5	few	15	CASSQDAPTGQPQHF	TGTGCCAGCAGCCAAGACGCCCCAACGGGTCAGCCCCAGCATTTT
TRBV7-2	-	TRBJ1-5	many	15	CASSLSLGPHQPQHF	TGTGCCAGCAGCTTATCGTTGGGGCCCCATCAGCCCCAGCATTTT
TRBV11-2	-	TRBJ2-4	-	16	CASSLVPRQFKNIQYF	TGTGCCAGCAGCTTAGTCCCCCGACAGTTCAAAAACATTCAGTACTTC
TRBV12-3/TRBV12-4	-	TRBJ1-2	-	14	CASSPTVANYGYTF	TGTGCCAGCAGCCCGACGGTAGCTAACTATGGCTACACCTTC
TRBV6-1	TRBD2	TRBJ2-5	-	14	CASTRRGREETQYF	TGTGCCAGCACCCGCCGCGGGAGGGAGGAGACCCAGTACTTC
TRBV20-1	TRBD2	TRBJ2-4	many	16	CSARDVLREGTPIQYF	TGCAGTGCTAGAGATGTATTGCGGGAGGGCACGCCCATTCAGTACTTC
TRBV6-1	TRBD2	TRBJ2-1	many	17	CASSPRLAGVSYNEQFF	TGTGCCAGCAGCCCCCGACTAGCGGGGGTATCATACAATGAGCAGTTCTTC
TRBV7-6	TRBD2	TRBJ2-5	-	17	CASSPGLAGGYQETQYF	TGTGCCAGCAGCCCAGGACTAGCGGGAGGGTACCAAGAGACCCAGTACTTC